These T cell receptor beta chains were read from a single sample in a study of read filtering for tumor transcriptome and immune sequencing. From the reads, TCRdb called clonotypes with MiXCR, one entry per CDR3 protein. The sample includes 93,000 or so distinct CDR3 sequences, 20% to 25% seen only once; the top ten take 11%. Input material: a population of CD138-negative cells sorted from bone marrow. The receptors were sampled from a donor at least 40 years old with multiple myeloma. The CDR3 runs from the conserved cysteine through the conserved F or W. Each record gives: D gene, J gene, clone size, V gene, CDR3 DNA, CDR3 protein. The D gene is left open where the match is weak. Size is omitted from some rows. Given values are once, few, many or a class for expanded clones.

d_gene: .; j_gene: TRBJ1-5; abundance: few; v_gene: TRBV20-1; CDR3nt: TGCAGTGCTAGACCCGGACTGGGGCATCAGCCCCAGCATTTT; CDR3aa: CSARPGLGHQPQHF
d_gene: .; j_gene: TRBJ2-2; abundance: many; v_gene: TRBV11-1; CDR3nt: TGTGCCAGCGGATTGAGTTACGGGGAGCTGTTTTTT; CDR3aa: CASGLSYGELFF
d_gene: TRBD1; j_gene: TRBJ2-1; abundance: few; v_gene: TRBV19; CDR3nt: TGTGCCAGCAACGACAGGGGGCCTTACAATGAGCAGTTCTTC; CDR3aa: CASNDRGPYNEQFF
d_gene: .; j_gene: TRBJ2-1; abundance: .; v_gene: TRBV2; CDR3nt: TGTGCCAGCAGTGAAATGACAGGATACCACAATGAGCAGTTCTTC; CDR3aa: CASSEMTGYHNEQFF
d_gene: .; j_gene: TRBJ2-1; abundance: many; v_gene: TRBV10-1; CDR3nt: TGCGCCAGCAGTGATGGAGCTGCTGGGAACAATGAGCAGTTCTTC; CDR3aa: CASSDGAAGNNEQFF
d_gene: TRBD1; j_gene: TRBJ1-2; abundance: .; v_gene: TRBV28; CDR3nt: TGTGCCAGCAGCCCCCCCGACAGGGTGCGTGGCTACACCTTC; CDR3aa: CASSPPDRVRGYTF
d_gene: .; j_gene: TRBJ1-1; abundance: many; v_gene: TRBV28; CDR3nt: TGTGCCAGCAGTGTGAACACTGAAGCTTTCTTT; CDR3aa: CASSVNTEAFF
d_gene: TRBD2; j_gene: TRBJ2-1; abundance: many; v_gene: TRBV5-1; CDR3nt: TGCGCCAGCAGCCTGAGGACTAGCGGTGACAATGAGCAGTTCTTC; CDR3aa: CASSLRTSGDNEQFF
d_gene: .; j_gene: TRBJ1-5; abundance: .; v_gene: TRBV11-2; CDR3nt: TGTGCCGGCAGCCCCTCTCAGCATCAGCCCCAGCATTTT; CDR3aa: CAGSPSQHQPQHF
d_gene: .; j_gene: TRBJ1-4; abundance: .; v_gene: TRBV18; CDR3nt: TGTGCCAGCTCACCAATCAGTGATGAAAAACTGTTTTTT; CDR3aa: CASSPISDEKLFF
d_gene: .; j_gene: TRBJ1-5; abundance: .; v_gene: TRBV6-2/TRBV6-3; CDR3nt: TGTGCCAGCAGCTTCGGACGGAATAATCGGCCCCAGCATTTT; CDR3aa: CASSFGRNNRPQHF
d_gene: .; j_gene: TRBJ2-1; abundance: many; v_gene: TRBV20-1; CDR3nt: TGCAGTGCTGTCAGTGGGGCGGAACCCTACAATGAGCAGTTCTTC; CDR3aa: CSAVSGAEPYNEQFF
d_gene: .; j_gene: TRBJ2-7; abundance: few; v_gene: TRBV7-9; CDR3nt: TGTGCCAGCAGCTTCCAGGGGAGCTACGAGCAGTACTTC; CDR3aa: CASSFQGSYEQYF
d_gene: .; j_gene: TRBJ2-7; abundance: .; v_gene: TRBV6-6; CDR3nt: TGTGCCAGCAGTTACTCAACTACCTTCCCTTCCTACGAGCAGTACTTC; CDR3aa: CASSYSTTFPSYEQYF
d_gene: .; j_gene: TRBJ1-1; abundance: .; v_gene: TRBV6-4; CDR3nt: TGTGCCAGCAGTGACTCGAACGGTGGGGCTGAAGCTTTCTTT; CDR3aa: CASSDSNGGAEAFF
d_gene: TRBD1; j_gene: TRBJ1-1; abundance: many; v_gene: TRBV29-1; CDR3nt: TGCAGCGTCCCCCGACAGGGAGTAAGGACTGAAGCTTTCTTT; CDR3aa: CSVPRQGVRTEAFF
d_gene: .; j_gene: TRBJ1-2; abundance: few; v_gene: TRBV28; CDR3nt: TGTGCCAGCAGCCCCCGACTGGAGCAGACCTATGGCTACACCTTC; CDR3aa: CASSPRLEQTYGYTF
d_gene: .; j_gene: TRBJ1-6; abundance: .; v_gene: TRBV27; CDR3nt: TGTGCCAGCAGTTCGAGGAGTTCACCCCTCCACTTT; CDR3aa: CASSSRSSPLHF
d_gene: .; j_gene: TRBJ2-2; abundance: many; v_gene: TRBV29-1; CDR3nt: TGCAGCGTTGGGGACGGGGAGCTGTTTTTT; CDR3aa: CSVGDGELFF
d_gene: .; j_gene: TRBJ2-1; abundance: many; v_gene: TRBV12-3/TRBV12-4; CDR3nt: TGTGCCAGCAGCAGTCAGAGCTCCTACAATGAGCAGTTCTTC; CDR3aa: CASSSQSSYNEQFF
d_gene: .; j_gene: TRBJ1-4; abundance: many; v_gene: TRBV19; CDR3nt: TGTGCCACCCGGGAAGGAAGCGCGATTAATGAAAAACTGTTTTTT; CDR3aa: CATREGSAINEKLFF
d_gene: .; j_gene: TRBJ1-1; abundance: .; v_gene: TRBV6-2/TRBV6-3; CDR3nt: TGTGCCAGCAGGATCGGGGAGGTCGGCACTGAAGCTTTCTTT; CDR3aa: CASRIGEVGTEAFF
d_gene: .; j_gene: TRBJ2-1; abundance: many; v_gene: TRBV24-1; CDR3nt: TGTGCCACCAGTGATCCCAACCGGGACCGTTACAATGAGCAGTTCTTC; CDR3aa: CATSDPNRDRYNEQFF
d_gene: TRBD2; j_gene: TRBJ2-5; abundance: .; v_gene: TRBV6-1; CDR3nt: TGTGCCAGCAGTGGTCGGGGGAGCGGGGGGGCGTCTTCCCAGTACTTC; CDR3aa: CASSGRGSGGASSQYF
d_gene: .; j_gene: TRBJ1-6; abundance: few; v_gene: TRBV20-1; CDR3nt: TGCAGTGCTGAAACAGGGAAGTGGTCACCCCTCCACTTT; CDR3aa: CSAETGKWSPLHF
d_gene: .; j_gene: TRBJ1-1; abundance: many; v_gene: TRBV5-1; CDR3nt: TGTGCCAGCAGTTCTGGGGGCACTGAAGCTTTCTTT; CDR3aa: CASSSGGTEAFF
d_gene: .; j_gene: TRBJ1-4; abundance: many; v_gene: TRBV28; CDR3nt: TGTGCCAGCAGTTTCAGTGGGGCAGAAAAACTGTTTTTT; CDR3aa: CASSFSGAEKLFF
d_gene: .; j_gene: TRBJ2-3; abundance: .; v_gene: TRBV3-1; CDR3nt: TGTGCCACCTCGGGAAGGATTACAGATACGCAGTATTTT; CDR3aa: CATSGRITDTQYF
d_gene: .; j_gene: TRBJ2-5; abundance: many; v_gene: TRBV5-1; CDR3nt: TGCGCCAGCAGCTCGGGCTGGAACCTAGAGGGAGAGACCCAGTACTTC; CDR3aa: CASSSGWNLEGETQYF
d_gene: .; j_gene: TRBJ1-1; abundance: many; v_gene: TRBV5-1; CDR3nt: TGCGCCAGCAGCTTAGCAGACATGAACACTGAAGCTTTCTTT; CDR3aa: CASSLADMNTEAFF
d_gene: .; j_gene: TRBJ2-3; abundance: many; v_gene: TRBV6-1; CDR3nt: TGTGCCAGCCGACTGCCCGCCACAGATACGCAGTATTTT; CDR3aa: CASRLPATDTQYF
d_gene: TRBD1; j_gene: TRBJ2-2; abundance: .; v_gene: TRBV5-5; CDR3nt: TGTGCCAGCACCGAGACAGGGTCGAACACCGGGGAGCTGTTTTTT; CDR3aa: CASTETGSNTGELFF
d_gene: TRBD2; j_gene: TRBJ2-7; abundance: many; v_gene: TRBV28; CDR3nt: TGTGCCAGCAGTCCGGGGGGAGAGAACTCCTACGAGCAGTACTTC; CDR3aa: CASSPGGENSYEQYF
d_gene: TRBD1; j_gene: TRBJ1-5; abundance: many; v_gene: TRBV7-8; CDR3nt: TGTGCCAGCAGCACGCGCCGGGACAGGGGTAGGCAGCCCCAGCATTTT; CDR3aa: CASSTRRDRGRQPQHF
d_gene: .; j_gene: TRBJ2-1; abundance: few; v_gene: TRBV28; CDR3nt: TGTGCCAGCAGTTTGGGGCAGGCCTACAATGAGCGGTTCTTC; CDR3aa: CASSLGQAYNERFF
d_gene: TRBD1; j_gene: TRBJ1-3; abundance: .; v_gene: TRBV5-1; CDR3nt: TGCGCCAGCAGCTTGGTGTCGGGACAGGGAAACACCATATATTTT; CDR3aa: CASSLVSGQGNTIYF
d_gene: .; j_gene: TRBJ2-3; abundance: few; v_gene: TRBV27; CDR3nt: TGTGCCAGCAGTCCTACCCCGCTGGGAGATACGCAGTATTTT; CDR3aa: CASSPTPLGDTQYF
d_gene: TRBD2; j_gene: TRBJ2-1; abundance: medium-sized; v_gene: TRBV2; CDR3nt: TGTGCCAGCAGTGTGAGGGCTAGCGGCTACAATGAGCAGTTCTTC; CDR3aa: CASSVRASGYNEQFF
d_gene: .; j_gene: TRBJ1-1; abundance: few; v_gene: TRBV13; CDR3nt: TGTGCCAGCAGGGGAGGGGAGGGTGAAGCTTTCTTT; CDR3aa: CASRGGEGEAFF